The 25 T cell receptor beta chains below were found in one sample sequenced in a study of control samples from healthy donors and cancer patients. Using immunoSEQ multiplex PCR, the repertoire was profiled, and TCRdb retains in-frame clones only, with some absent. The repertoire holds around 80,000 clones, with about 90% as singletons. Input material: blood. Receptor source: a man aged 45 to 65 in good health.

This clone was counted a single time. The J gene is TRBJ2-7, the V gene TRBV10-2, with D maybe TRBD2 (6 bases). This CDR3 spans 22 amino acids. The germline V gene encodes CDR1 WSHSY and CDR2 SAAADI. Between the trimmed V and J ends, which lost 0 bases and 1 base, there was a span of 31 bases. The CDR3 sequence: CASSESMLTGTSDVGDSYEQYF. The DNA for the CDR3 is TGCGCCAGCAGTGAGTCGATGCTTACCGGGACTTCGGATGTAGGGGATTCCTACGAGCAGTACTTC.

This rearrangement joins TRBV19 to TRBJ1-5, with D maybe TRBD1 (5 bases). Germline values: CDR1 LNHDA, CDR2 SQIVND (reference sequence). The CDR3 length is 16 residues. V was pared by 5 bases and J by 4 bases, with 18 bases between. The DNA for the CDR3 is TGTGCCAGTAGTCCAAGAGGTGACAGTAGGAATCAGCCCCAGCATTTT. This sequence encodes CASSPRGDSRNQPQHF.

The rearrangement uses TRBV19 and TRBJ1-5; TRBD1 matches 9 bases. The length of the CDR3 is 15 residues. The germline CDR1 and CDR2 sequences are LNHDA and SQIVND (reference sequence). V dropped 3 bases and J dropped 7; count of bases not matched to a gene: 7. DNA for the CDR3: TGTGCCAGTAGTATGACGGACAGGGGCGGACAGCCCCAGCATTTT. It is translated as CASSMTDRGGQPQHF.

This clone was counted a few times. The same CDR3 can be traced to other DNA sequences in this sample. The V gene is TRBV5-6, the J gene TRBJ2-7; tentative D call: TRBD1 (6 bases). This CDR3 comprises 13 residues. Germline lookup yields CDR1 SGHDT and CDR2 YYEEEE. The V end lost 2 bases, the J end lost 3 bases, and 9 bases lay between the germline ends. For the CDR3, the DNA is TGTGCCAGCAGCTTACAGGGACGCTACGAGCAGTACTTC. Translating gives CASSLQGRYEQYF.

V is TRBV27 and J is TRBJ1-2, with D possibly TRBD1 on 5 matching bases. The germline CDR1 and CDR2 sequences are MNHEY and SMNVEV (reference sequence). This CDR3 contains 14 residues. V was cut by 2 bases and J by 4 bases, with 11 bases left in between. CDR3: CASSLDRTSYGYTF. For the CDR3, the DNA is TGTGCCAGCAGTTTAGACAGAACCTCCTATGGCTACACCTTC.

V is TRBV7-2 and J is TRBJ1-4, with 9 nucleotides matching TRBD1. J lost 10 bases, V lost 6 bases, and 12 bases had no gene match. Germline CDR1 is SGHTA and CDR2 is FQGNSA. The CDR3 totals 15 residues. CDR3 nucleotides: TGTGCCAGCAGGAAAGACCCGGGACAGGGAGGAAAACTGTTTTTT. Its translation: CASRKDPGQGGKLFF.

The J gene is TRBJ2-1, the V gene TRBV6-6, with TRBD2 matching 8 bases. CDR1 and CDR2 (germline): MNHNY, SVGAGI (reference sequence). J gave up 3 bases and V 4 bases, and 8 bases lay outside the gene matches. This CDR3 is built from 16 residues. The CDR3 here is CASSSPSSGGYNEQFF. Here the CDR3 DNA reads TGTGCCAGCAGTTCCCCGTCGAGCGGGGGCTACAATGAGCAGTTCTTC.

The rearrangement uses TRBV6-5 and TRBJ1-5; 9 nucleotides agree with TRBD1. Germline loops: CDR1 MNHEY, CDR2 SVGAGI. The V gene end was trimmed by 7 bases and the J gene end by 6 bases; junction bases not matched to a gene: 7. This CDR3 is built from 14 residues. The CDR3, as DNA: TGTGCCAGCAAGCCGGGACAGGGCTTTCAGCCCCAGCATTTT. This translates into CASKPGQGFQPQHF.

This sequence joins TRBV5-4 and TRBJ2-5, with TRBD1 matching over 8 bases. The V gene end was trimmed by 3 bases and the J gene end by 2 bases; junction bases not matched to a gene: 6. The CDR3 extends over 15 amino acids. CDR1 and CDR2 from the germline V gene are SGHNT and YYREEE (reference sequence). CDR3 DNA: TGTGCCAGCAGCTCTCGACAGGGGCCGCAAGAGACCCAGTACTTC. Protein: CASSSRQGPQETQYF.

The chain employs TRBV30 and TRBJ2-1, with 13 positions matching TRBD2. Germline V lookup: CDR1 GTSNPN, CDR2 SVGIG (reference sequence). V lost 3 bases to trimming and J lost 5 bases; unmatched junction nucleotides: 4. This CDR3 has 15 amino acids. CDR3 loop: CAWSLGTSGNNEQFF. DNA of the CDR3: TGTGCCTGGAGCCTCGGGACTAGCGGGAACAATGAGCAGTTCTTC.

This chain connects TRBV19 to TRBJ2-3, with 9 bases lining up with TRBD2. The germline V gene encodes CDR1 LNHDA and CDR2 SQIVND (reference sequence). V lost 3 bases to trimming and J lost 4 bases; unmatched junction nucleotides: 5. CDR3 length: 15 residues. CDR3 DNA: TGTGCCAGTAGTATGGTAGCGGGGGCCCCAGATACGCAGTATTTT. Residues: CASSMVAGAPDTQYF.

This sequence joins TRBV7-9 and TRBJ2-2, with 9 bases fitting TRBD2. The CDR3 is 17 residues long. CDR1 is SEHNR and CDR2 is FQNEAQ in the germline V gene (reference sequence). J was trimmed by 2 bases and V by 0 bases; bases with no gene match: 4. CDR3 sequence reads: CASSLASSGANTGELFF. The CDR3 coding sequence is TGTGCCAGCAGCTTAGCGTCTAGCGGGGCCAACACCGGGGAGCTGTTTTTT.

The chain couples TRBV19 to TRBJ2-1; the D is unclear. V was trimmed by 4 bases and J by 6 bases, leaving 10 bases between them. The CDR3 has 13 residues. Germline values: CDR1 LNHDA, CDR2 SQIVND (reference sequence). The CDR3 loop reads CASSTTAFNEQFF. The CDR3 DNA is TGTGCCAGTAGTACCACGGCCTTCAATGAGCAGTTCTTC.

The gene calls are TRBV15 and TRBJ1-2; the match to TRBD1 covers 7 bases. Germline CDR1 and CDR2: LNHNV and YYDKDF (reference sequence). V shed 1 base, J shed 9 bases, and the junction held 2 bases outside the gene matches. This CDR3 region has 12 residues. CDR3 in DNA: TGTGCCACCAGCAGAGGACAGGGCAGCTACACCTTC. It specifies CATSRGQGSYTF.

V usage is TRBV6-5 and J usage is TRBJ2-7; no definite D call. CDR1 and CDR2 (germline): MNHEY, SVGAGI. Between the trimmed V and J ends, which lost 2 bases and 0 bases, there was a span of 5 bases. The CDR3 has 13 amino acids. In DNA, the CDR3 is TGTGCCAGCAGTTACGCTGCCTCCTACGAGCAGTACTTC. It is translated as CASSYAASYEQYF.

This clone has just a few counts. The genes are TRBV30 and TRBJ1-1; the D gene is possibly TRBD1 (5 bases). The CDR3 has 13 residues. The germline V and J ends were trimmed by 5 bases and 1 base, with 11 bases remaining between them. Germline assignment: CDR1 GTSNPN and CDR2 SVGIG (reference sequence). CDR3: CAWYRFTNTEAFF. CDR3 DNA sequence: TGTGCCTGGTACAGGTTTACGAACACTGAAGCTTTCTTT.

The V call is TRBV6-1, the J call TRBJ1-5, with D maybe TRBD1 (6 bases). Germline-derived CDR1 and CDR2 are MNHNS and SASEGT. The CDR3 runs 15 residues. V gave up 2 bases and J gave up 2 bases, with 10 bases separating them. The CDR3 DNA sequence: TGTGCCAGCAGTGAACAGGGGTGGGGCAATCAGCCCCAGCATTTT. It is translated as CASSEQGWGNQPQHF.

The count of this clone is one. V gene TRBV18 combines with J gene TRBJ1-3; TRBD1 is a possible D gene (6 bases). Germline CDR1 reads KGHSH; CDR2 reads LQKENI. Trimming removed 2 bases from V and 0 bases from J, with 14 bases in between. The CDR3 is 17 residues long. The CDR3 DNA sequence: TGTGCCAGCTCACCAGTACGGACAGCCGGCTCTGGAAACACCATATATTTT. It yields the protein CASSPVRTAGSGNTIYF.

The V call is TRBV6-2 or TRBV6-3, the J call TRBJ2-5; D not resolved. CDR3 length equals 13 residues. CDR1 and CDR2 (germline): MNHEY, SVGEGT. The V end was cut by 4 bases, the J end by 2 bases, with 8 bases between. This CDR3 is CASSSIQQETQYF. The CDR3 DNA follows: TGTGCCAGCAGTTCCATCCAACAAGAGACCCAGTACTTC.

The CDR3 reads CASSPGALPYEQYF. As DNA, the CDR3 is TGTGCCAGCAGCCCGGGGGCCCTTCCCTACGAGCAGTACTTC. V is TRBV7-9 and J is TRBJ2-7, with D perhaps given as TRBD1 or TRBD2 (6 bases each). The CDR3 is 14 amino acids. Germline V lookup: CDR1 SEHNR, CDR2 FQNEAQ (reference sequence). V lost 5 bases, J lost 2 bases, and 13 bases lay in between.

The genes are TRBV3-1 (or the pseudogene TRBV3-2) and TRBJ1-1; weak D call: TRBD1 (6 bases). This CDR3 is 12 amino acids long. Germline lookup yields CDR1 LGHDT and CDR2 YNNKEL (reference sequence). V was shortened by 5 bases and J by 4 bases, with 8 bases between the two germline ends. For the CDR3, the DNA is TGTGCCAGCAGCTCACAGGGCACTGAAGCTTTCTTT. Translation gives CASSSQGTEAFF.

This clone was recorded once. The chain combines TRBV9 with TRBJ2-2; D unresolved. V lost 0 bases to trimming and J lost 4 bases, with 10 bases between them. CDR3 size: 15 residues. Looked up from germline, CDR1 is SGDLS and CDR2 is YYNGEE. The CDR3 coding sequence is TGTGCCAGCAGCGTAGGGGTCAGCTCCACCGGGGAGCTGTTTTTT. Translated: CASSVGVSSTGELFF.

V and J are TRBV5-8 and TRBJ1-4, with 10 bases matching TRBD1. Trimming took 4 bases from V and 5 from J; bases not matched to a gene: 5. Germline CDR1 SGHTS, CDR2 YDEGEE. The CDR3 runs 15 residues. CDR3 bases: TGTGCCAGCAGCGTGGGACAGGGGCGGAATGAAAAACTGTTTTTT. Translated, it gives CASSVGQGRNEKLFF.

The chain carries TRBV28 and TRBJ1-1; weak D call: TRBD1 (6 bases). The CDR3 loop spans 14 amino acids. The germline CDR1 and CDR2 sequences are MDHEN and SYDVKM. V dropped 6 bases and J dropped 6 bases, with 17 bases sitting between them. CDR3 DNA: TGTGCCAGCAGCGACCCCAGGGGATACTCTGAAGCTTTCTTT. Translating it yields CASSDPRGYSEAFF.

The gene calls are TRBV21-1 and TRBJ2-3; the D call in the table, TRBD1, was not verified against the DNA. TRBV21-1 is termed a pseudogene. The CDR3 totals 17 residues. Here the CDR3 DNA reads TGTGCCAGCAGCATAAGCCATCAAGGGGCGAGCACAGATACGCAGTATTTT. Protein product: CASSISHQGASTDTQYF.